These 26 T cell receptor beta chains originate from one sample sequenced in a study of sequential checkpoint blockade in melanoma. This table comes from immunoSEQ multiplex PCR, and its TCRdb copy is limited to in-frame clones, with some not included. This table holds roughly 11,000 clones, 69% found once. Treatment in this sample: randomized to nivolumab then ipilimumab (arm A) or the reverse (arm B). This sample comprised CD8+ T cells sorted from blood (inferred from file names), obtained from a patient given nivolumab and ipilimumab in sequence. The receptors stem from a human donor with melanoma.

The chain employs TRBV18 and TRBJ1-2; weak D call: TRBD1 (5 bases). V was shortened by 2 bases and J by 2 bases, with 15 bases between the two germline ends. The CDR3 consists of 16 residues. Germline V CDR1 and CDR2: KGHSH, LQKENI. This CDR3 is CASSPKERGPNYGYTF. As DNA, the CDR3 is TGTGCCAGCTCACCAAAGGAGCGGGGCCCGAACTATGGCTACACCTTC. Complete variable domain (other parts from reference TRBV18 and TRBJ1-2): NAGVMQNPRHLVRRRGQEARLRCSPMKGHSHVYWYRQLPEEGLKFMVYLQKENIIDESGMPKERFSAEFPKEGPSILRIQQVVRGDSAAYFCASSPKERGPNYGYTFGSGTRLTVV.

This clone turned up a few times. The CDR3 DNA reads as TGTGCCAGCAGGGAGGGGGCGCAGGGCCCCTACGAGCAGTACTTC. Translated: CASREGAQGPYEQYF. The chain is built from TRBV6-4 and TRBJ2-7; possibly TRBD1 for D (7 bases). Germline-derived CDR1 and CDR2 are MRHNA and SNTAGT. V lost 6 bases, J lost 2 bases, and 17 bases lay in between. The CDR3 is made up of 15 amino acids.

The chain employs TRBV7-6 and TRBJ2-1, with D hard to call. The germline V gene encodes CDR1 SGHVS and CDR2 FNYEAQ. This CDR3 region has 11 residues. The V gene lost 5 bases and the J gene lost 5 bases, with 4 bases spanning the gap. The CDR3 protein is CASSQNNEQFF. The CDR3 DNA reads TGTGCCAGCAGCCAAAACAATGAGCAGTTCTTC.

This clone was observed once. The gene calls are TRBV7-2 and TRBJ2-1, with TRBD1 matching 10 bases. Germline V CDR1 and CDR2: SGHTA, FQGNSA. V lost 5 bases, J lost 2 bases, and 9 bases stayed unmatched. The CDR3 consists of 17 residues. CDR3 loop: CASSPRPGQGPYNEQFF. The CDR3 DNA is TGTGCCAGCAGCCCCCGTCCGGGACAGGGGCCCTACAATGAGCAGTTCTTC.

This clone was seen more than once but under ten times. The J gene is TRBJ1-1, the V gene TRBV4-3, with D possibly matching TRBD1 (5 bases). Trimming took off 1 base at V and 0 bases at J, with 12 bases between the two ends. CDR3 length equals 16 residues. Germline CDR1 and CDR2: LGHNA and YSLEER. CDR3 amino acids: CASSQVWEGLNTEAFF. The CDR3 DNA reads as TGCGCCAGCAGCCAAGTGTGGGAGGGGTTGAACACTGAAGCTTTCTTT.

This clone was seen once. The CDR3: CASSETTGGALYGYTF. As DNA, the CDR3 is TGCGCCAGCAGCGAAACCACAGGGGGCGCTTTATATGGCTACACCTTC. The chain carries TRBV4-1 and TRBJ1-2; TRBD1 aligns across 9 bases. Trimming took 5 bases from V and 5 from J; bases not matched to a gene: 12. This CDR3 spans 16 amino acids. Looked up from germline, CDR1 is MGHRA and CDR2 is YSYEKL.

The CDR3 here is CASSISPYNEQFF. The CDR3 DNA follows: TGTGCCAGTAGTATCAGTCCATACAATGAGCAGTTCTTC. This chain uses TRBV19 with TRBJ2-1; D uncertain. V lost 3 bases and J lost 4, with 7 bases in between. There are 13 residues in the CDR3. Looked up from germline, CDR1 is LNHDA and CDR2 is SQIVND (reference sequence).

The rearrangement joins TRBV5-1 to TRBJ1-1; tentative D call: TRBD1 (6 bases). Germline values: CDR1 SGHRS, CDR2 YFSETQ. The CDR3 length is 13 residues. Trimming removed 4 bases from V and 4 bases from J, with 11 bases in between. CDR3 bases: TGCGCCAGCAGCCGGCAGGGGTTCACTGAAGCTTTCTTT. Translation: CASSRQGFTEAFF. Full variable domain (outside the CDR3, taken from reference TRBV5-1 and TRBJ1-1): KAGVTQTPRYLIKTRGQQVTLSCSPISGHRSVSWYQQTPGQGLQFLFEYFSETQRNKGNFPGRFSGRQFSNSRSEMNVSTLELGDSALYLCASSRQGFTEAFFGQGTRLTVV.

The chain carries TRBV7-9 and TRBJ1-2; tentative D call: TRBD1 (6 bases). Trimming cost V 4 bases and J 5 bases, with 17 bases left between them. CDR3 length equals 15 residues. CDR1 SEHNR and CDR2 FQNEAQ come from the germline V gene (reference sequence). This CDR3 is CASSSGRTALYGYTF. The CDR3 DNA reads TGTGCCAGCAGCTCGGGACGGACAGCCCTATATGGCTACACCTTC.

In its sample, this clone was seen once. V usage is TRBV4-3 and J usage is TRBJ2-5; a weak D match, TRBD1 (6 bases). Trimming shortened V by 0 bases and J by 4 bases, and 12 bases separated the two germline ends. This CDR3 comprises 15 residues. Germline values: CDR1 LGHNA, CDR2 YSLEER. The chain's CDR3 is CASSQDLGAGETQYF. The DNA for the CDR3 is TGCGCCAGCAGCCAAGATCTGGGGGCGGGAGAGACCCAGTACTTC.

The chain uses TRBV28 and TRBJ2-1; TRBD2 matches 7 bases. The V gene's germline CDR1 is MDHEN and CDR2 SYDVKM. The CDR3 runs 13 residues. J was trimmed by 8 bases and V by 9 bases; bases with no gene match: 10. CDR3 bases: TGTGCCAGTGCGGGAGTAGAGGGCTATGAGCAGTTCTTC. Its protein is CASAGVEGYEQFF.

The chain is built from TRBV28 and TRBJ1-1; TRBD1 matches at 9 bases. J was trimmed by 6 bases and V by 5 bases; bases with no gene match: 4. The CDR3 extends over 13 amino acids. CDR1 MDHEN and CDR2 SYDVKM come from the germline V gene. CDR3: CASSPTGGPEAFF. Written as DNA, the CDR3 is TGTGCCAGCAGTCCCACAGGGGGCCCTGAAGCTTTCTTT.

The sample holds one count of this clone. This chain connects TRBV5-6 to TRBJ2-7; D is undetermined. Germline loops: CDR1 SGHDT, CDR2 YYEEEE. CDR3 size: 14 residues. Trimming left V 4 bases short and J 7 bases short, with 18 bases between. This CDR3 reads CASSHNGPTREQYF. CDR3 in DNA: TGTGCCAGCAGCCATAATGGGCCAACCCGGGAGCAGTACTTC.

This rearrangement joins TRBV4-2 to TRBJ2-7, with 8 bases identical to TRBD2. CDR3 length: 15 amino acids. J was trimmed by 2 bases and V by 4 bases; bases with no gene match: 7. Per germline, CDR1 LGHNA and CDR2 YNFKEQ. The CDR3 DNA reads as TGTGCCAGCAGCCCAGAGGCTAGCGGGCCCTACGAGCAGTACTTC. Its translation: CASSPEASGPYEQYF.

This clone occurred a few times. The CDR3 sequence: CASSYRLAGGDVIRTDTQYF. In DNA, the CDR3 is TGTGCCAGCAGCTATAGGCTAGCGGGAGGCGACGTTATCCGCACAGATACGCAGTATTTT. The chain is built from TRBV5-4 and TRBJ2-3; 11 nucleotides agree with TRBD2. The CDR3 totals 20 residues. V lost 3 bases to trimming and J lost 1 base; unmatched junction nucleotides: 16. Germline V gene data show CDR1 as SGHNT and CDR2 as YYREEE (reference sequence). Filled out from reference TRBV5-4 and TRBJ2-3, the complete variable domain reads ETGVTQSPTHLIKTRGQQVTLRCSSQSGHNTVSWYQQALGQGPQFIFQYYREEENGRGNFPPRFSGLQFPNYSSELNVNALELDDSALYLCASSYRLAGGDVIRTDTQYFGPGTRLTVL.

The chain couples TRBV6-5 to TRBJ2-5, with TRBD2 as a possible D gene (5 bases). From germline, CDR1 is MNHEY and CDR2 SVGAGI. V gave up 2 bases and J gave up 7 bases, with 5 bases separating them. The CDR3 consists of 11 residues. CDR3 nucleotides: TGTGCCAGCAGTTACGAGGGGACCCAGTACTTC. Encoded protein: CASSYEGTQYF.

The chain recombines TRBV6-5 with TRBJ2-7, with 8 bases fitting TRBD1. Germline V CDR1 and CDR2: MNHEY, SVGAGI. This CDR3 is 15 amino acids long. Trimming removed 2 bases from V and 2 bases from J; junction bases left unmatched: 5. This chain's CDR3 is CASSYQRTGTYEQYF. The CDR3 DNA sequence: TGTGCCAGCAGTTACCAACGGACAGGGACCTACGAGCAGTACTTC.

This clone appeared a few times. This chain uses TRBV11-2 with TRBJ2-7, with a tentative D call TRBD2 (5 bases). The germline V gene encodes CDR1 SGHAT and CDR2 FQNNGV. The CDR3 is made up of 14 amino acids. The V end lost 5 bases, the J end lost 1 base, and 12 bases lay between the germline ends. The CDR3 nucleotides are TGTGCCAGCAGCGAAAGGAGGAAATCCTACGAGCAGTACTTC. Its translation: CASSERRKSYEQYF.

This clone has just a few counts. The gene calls are TRBV10-1 and TRBJ1-1; tentative D call: TRBD1 (6 bases). Germline V gene data show CDR1 as WNHNN and CDR2 as SYGVQD (reference sequence). The CDR3 has 14 amino acids. V lost 6 bases to trimming and J lost 1 base, with 12 bases between them. Here the CDR3 DNA reads TGCGCCAGCAGATCAGGGGAGCCGAACACTGAAGCTTTCTTT. This codes for CASRSGEPNTEAFF.

The chain carries TRBV4-3 and TRBJ2-5; 7 nucleotides agree with TRBD1. The CDR3 totals 16 residues. V was pared by 4 bases and J by 0 bases, with 8 bases of the junction left unmatched. Per germline, CDR1 LGHNA and CDR2 YSLEER. CDR3 DNA: TGCGCCAGCAGCCGACTCACAGGGGACCACCAAGAGACCCAGTACTTC. Encoded protein: CASSRLTGDHQETQYF.

The chain carries TRBV5-6 and TRBJ2-2; 9 nucleotides line up with TRBD2. Per the germline V gene, CDR1 is SGHDT and CDR2 is YYEEEE. The V gene end was trimmed by 4 bases and the J gene end by 7 bases; junction bases not matched to a gene: 8. This CDR3 comprises 15 residues. CDR3 in amino acids: CASSSRGREDGELFF. In nucleotides, the CDR3 is TGTGCCAGCAGCAGCCGCGGGAGGGAGGACGGGGAGCTGTTTTTT.

This rearrangement joins TRBV27 to TRBJ2-1, with 10 bases lining up with TRBD2. V was clipped by 6 bases and J by 3 bases; unmatched bases: 8. This CDR3 is built from 16 residues. The germline V gene encodes CDR1 MNHEY and CDR2 SMNVEV (reference sequence). The CDR3 sequence is CASSPSGGEIYNEQFF. CDR3 nucleotide sequence: TGTGCCAGCAGCCCTAGCGGGGGCGAGATCTACAATGAGCAGTTCTTC.

The chain couples TRBV28 to TRBJ1-2; a possible D gene is TRBD1 (6 bases). The CDR3 is 14 residues long. Trimming left V 6 bases short and J 6 bases short, with 17 bases between. CDR1 MDHEN and CDR2 SYDVKM come from the germline V gene. DNA for the CDR3: TGTGCCAGCAGGACTAGGGGGGGCGCAGATGGCTACACCTTC. It yields the protein CASRTRGGADGYTF.

V gene TRBV12-5 combines with J gene TRBJ2-5; 9 nucleotides align to TRBD1. V shed 4 bases and J 2 bases; nucleotides not matched to a gene: 8. Germline CDR1 is LGHNT and CDR2 is FRNRAP. This CDR3 is built from 16 residues. The CDR3: CASGSGMGQGQETQYF. The CDR3 nucleotides read TGTGCTAGTGGTTCGGGCATGGGACAGGGACAAGAGACCCAGTACTTC.

The chain links TRBV10-1 to TRBJ1-2; 8 bases are shared with TRBD1. This CDR3 has 16 amino acids. Germline V gene data show CDR1 as WNHNN and CDR2 as SYGVQD (reference sequence). J was trimmed by 3 bases and V by 3 bases; bases with no gene match: 9. The CDR3 DNA reads as TGCGCCAGCAGTGACGACGACAGGGGAAGATACTATGGCTACACCTTC. This sequence encodes CASSDDDRGRYYGYTF.

The V call is TRBV10-3, the J call TRBJ1-1, with a possible D match to TRBD1 (6 bases). CDR3 size: 14 residues. Germline CDR1 is ENHRY and CDR2 is SYGVKD. Trimming took 4 bases from V and 5 from J, leaving 14 bases between them. This chain's CDR3 is CAISGRGALTEAFF. In DNA, the CDR3 is TGTGCCATCAGTGGCAGGGGCGCTTTGACTGAAGCTTTCTTT.